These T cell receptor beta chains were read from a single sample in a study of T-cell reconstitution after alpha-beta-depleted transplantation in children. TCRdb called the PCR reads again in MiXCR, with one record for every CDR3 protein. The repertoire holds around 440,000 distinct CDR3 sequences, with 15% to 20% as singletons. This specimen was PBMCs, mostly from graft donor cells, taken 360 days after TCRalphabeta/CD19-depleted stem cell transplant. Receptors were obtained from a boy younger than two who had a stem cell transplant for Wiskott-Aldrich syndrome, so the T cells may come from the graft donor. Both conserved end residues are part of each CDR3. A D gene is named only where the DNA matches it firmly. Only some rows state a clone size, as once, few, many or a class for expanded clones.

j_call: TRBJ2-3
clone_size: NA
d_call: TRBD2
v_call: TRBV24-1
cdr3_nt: TGTGCCACCAGTGATTTGTCTGCGACTAGCGGGAGAGATACGCAGTATTTT
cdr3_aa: CATSDLSATSGRDTQYF

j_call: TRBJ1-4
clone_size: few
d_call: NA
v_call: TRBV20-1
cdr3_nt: TGCAGTGCTAGAGATCGAAGGACATCCTTCGAAAAACTGTTTTTT
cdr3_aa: CSARDRRTSFEKLFF

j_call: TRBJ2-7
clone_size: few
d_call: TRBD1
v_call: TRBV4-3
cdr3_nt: TGCGCCAGCAGCCCCGACAGGGGGTCCGAGCAGTACTTC
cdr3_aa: CASSPDRGSEQYF

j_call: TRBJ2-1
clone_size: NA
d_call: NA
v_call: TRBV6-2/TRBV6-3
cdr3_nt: TGTGCCAGCAGATCCCGACTAACCCACTCCTACAATGAGCAGTTCTTC
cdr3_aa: CASRSRLTHSYNEQFF

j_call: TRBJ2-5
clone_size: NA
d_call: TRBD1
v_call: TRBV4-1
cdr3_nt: TGCGCCAGCAGCCAAGCGGCTTGGGGACAGGGGGCACAAGAGACCCAGTACTTC
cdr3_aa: CASSQAAWGQGAQETQYF

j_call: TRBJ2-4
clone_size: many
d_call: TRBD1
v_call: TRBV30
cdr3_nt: TGTGCCTCCCACGACAGGGGGCGGAGAAACATTCAGTACTTC
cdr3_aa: CASHDRGRRNIQYF

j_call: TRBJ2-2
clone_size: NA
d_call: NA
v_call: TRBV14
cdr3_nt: TGTGCCAGCAGCCAAGATGGGCGGAGGGACACCGGGGAGCTGTTTTTT
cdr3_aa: CASSQDGRRDTGELFF

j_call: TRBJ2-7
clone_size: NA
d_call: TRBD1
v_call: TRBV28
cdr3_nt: TGTGCCAGCAGTTTACAGGGGGTGACCTACGAGCAGTACTTC
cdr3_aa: CASSLQGVTYEQYF

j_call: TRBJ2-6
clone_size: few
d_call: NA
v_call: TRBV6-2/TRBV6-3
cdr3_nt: TGTGCCAGCAGTATAATGCTCCTTTCTGGGGCCAACGTCCTGACTTTC
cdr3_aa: CASSIMLLSGANVLTF

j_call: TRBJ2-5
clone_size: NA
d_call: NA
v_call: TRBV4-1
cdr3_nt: TGCGCCAGCAGCGTACACAGGTTCCCAGAAGAGACCCAGTACTTC
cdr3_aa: CASSVHRFPEETQYF

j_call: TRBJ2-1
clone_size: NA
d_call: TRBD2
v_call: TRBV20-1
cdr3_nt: TGCAGTGCCCTCCCTGGACTAGCGGGATCTCTGTTCTTC
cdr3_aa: CSALPGLAGSLFF

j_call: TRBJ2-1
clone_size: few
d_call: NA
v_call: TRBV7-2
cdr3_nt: TGTGCCAGCAGCTTAGCGCAAGGGAAGGAGCAGTTCTTC
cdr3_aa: CASSLAQGKEQFF

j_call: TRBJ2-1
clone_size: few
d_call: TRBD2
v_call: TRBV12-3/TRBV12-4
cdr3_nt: TGTGCCAGCAGTTTTGCGGGAGGGCCAAGTGAGCAGTTCTTC
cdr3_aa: CASSFAGGPSEQFF